The present T cell receptor beta chain was sequenced within a study of T-cell reconstitution after alpha-beta-depleted transplantation in children. With 6 bases removed from V and 7 bases from J, the gap between germline ends came to 18 bases. Germline CDR1 reads DFQATT; CDR2 reads SNEGSKA (reference sequence). This CDR3 comprises 13 residues. Study findings and constraints: Reportedly, roughly two months post-transplant, alpha-beta T cells arose from several hundred expanded graft clones. Newly produced T cells mostly accounted for T-cell counts and diversity one year post-transplant.

There are many counts of this clonotype. What it recognizes is unknown. Molecular barcoding with unique molecular identifiers was used for the TCRbeta library. TCRdb used MiXCR to reprocess the PCR reads, holding one entry per CDR3 protein. The sample contains approximately 650,000 distinct CDR3 sequences, over 10% of which appear only once. Sequences were derived from PBMCs, sampled before TCRalphabeta/CD19-depleted stem cell transplant. The gene calls are TRBV20-1 and TRBJ2-5; possible D gene TRBD2, 5 bases. This clonotype originated in a girl aged 2-10 years with congenital amegakaryocytic thrombocytopenia, due to receive a stem cell transplant. In DNA, the CDR3 is TGCAGTGCCAGGACTCCTACCTTAGGGACCCAGTACTTC. This codes for CSARTPTLGTQYF.